This T cell receptor (beta chain) comes out of a study of T-cell reconstitution after alpha-beta-depleted transplantation in children. The table lists this clonotype with many counts. There are 12 residues in the CDR3. CDR1 is SGHDT, CDR2 YYEEEE, per germline. V dropped 4 bases and J dropped 11 bases, with 15 bases sitting between them. The TCRbeta library was prepared with unique molecular identifiers. TCRdb reprocessed the PCR reads via MiXCR and lists one record per CDR3 protein. Of hundreds of thousands of distinct CDR3 sequences listed, approximately 14% were seen once; the top ten hold 0.79%. The chain couples TRBV5-6 to TRBJ1-1, with D perhaps TRBD1 (5 bases). The source is a girl under 10 years old with congenital amegakaryocytic thrombocytopenia, due to receive a stem cell transplant. The source material was PBMCs, sampled before TCRalphabeta/CD19-depleted stem cell transplant. The CDR3: CASSPLGVGAFF. For the CDR3, the DNA is TGTGCCAGCAGCCCGTTGGGGGTCGGCGCTTTCTTT.